The present T cell receptor beta chain was sequenced within a study of STAT3 mutations in large granular lymphocyte leukemia. Study-wide results and caveats: At least one immunodominant TCR beta clonotype appeared in every T-cell large granular lymphocyte leukemia patient.

This CDR3 spans 15 amino acids. Trimming removed 3 bases from V and 1 base from J, with 10 bases in between. Germline V gives CDR1 SEHNR, CDR2 FQNEAQ (reference sequence). On this clone: The antigen is not known.

The table came from immunoSEQ multiplex PCR; TCRdb's copy has only in-frame clones and leaves some out. The profile shows roughly 40,000 clones, approximately 91% of them singletons. The clonotype was recovered from a human donor with T large granular lymphocyte leukemia. Some clones in this sample may be carry-over from other donors' samples. Sequenced sample: PBMCs. The chain links TRBV7-9 to TRBJ2-1, with D maybe TRBD2 (6 bases). Here the CDR3 reads CASSLAGISYNEQFF. The CDR3 nucleotides are TGTGCCAGCAGCTTGGCGGGGATATCCTACAATGAGCAGTTCTTC.